This T cell receptor (beta chain) was identified in a study of shared clonotypes between healthy human individuals. TCRdb's table, derived via immunoSEQ multiplex PCR, lists solely in-frame clones and lacks some. The sample consists of about 2.4 million clones, 80% to 95% of them appearing once. A word on this clone: Its specificity is not known.

Findings and limits, study-wide: Between a handful of donors, naive CD4 clonotypes were shared at a level of about 5%.

CDR3 length: 15 residues. CDR1 and CDR2 (germline): MNHEY, SMNVEV (reference sequence). Trimming shortened V by 5 bases and J by 0 bases, and 13 bases separated the two germline ends. The chain joins TRBV27 to TRBJ1-2; no clear D gene. The material sequenced was naive CD4+ T cells from PBMCs. The subset is: CD45RA+ positively selected. The sequence was obtained from a man between 18 and 29 years old in good health. Some clones in this sample may be carry-over from other donors' samples. CDR3 in DNA: TGTGCCAGCAGTAACGGGATTCCTTCTAACTATGGCTACACCTTC. This sequence encodes CASSNGIPSNYGYTF.